This TCR beta chain was captured in a study of control samples from healthy donors and cancer patients. This clone turned up a few times. The protocol was immunoSEQ multiplex PCR, while the TCRdb copy is restricted to in-frame clones and leaves out a portion. The sample holds about 78,000 clones; around nine tenths are singletons and the top ten take 7.5% to 8%. The sequence came from a woman aged 60-75 years in good health. Sequencing used blood.

CDR3 loop: CASSLRGELFF. The CDR3 DNA sequence: TGTGCCAGCAGCTTAAGGGGGGAGCTGTTTTTT. J is TRBJ2-2 and V is TRBV11-3; D gene ambiguous. The V end was cut by 2 bases, the J end by 8 bases, with 3 bases between. The CDR3 totals 11 residues. CDR1 is SGHNT and CDR2 is YENEEA in the germline V gene.